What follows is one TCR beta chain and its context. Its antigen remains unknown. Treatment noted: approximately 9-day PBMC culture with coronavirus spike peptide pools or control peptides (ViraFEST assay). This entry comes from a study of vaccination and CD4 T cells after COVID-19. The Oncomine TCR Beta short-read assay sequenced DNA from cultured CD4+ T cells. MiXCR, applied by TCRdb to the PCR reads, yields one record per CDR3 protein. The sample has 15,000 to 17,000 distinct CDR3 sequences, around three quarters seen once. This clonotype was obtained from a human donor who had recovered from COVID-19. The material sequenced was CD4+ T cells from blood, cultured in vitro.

Written as DNA, the CDR3 is TGCAGTGCCAATCGCGGCACTTTCGACAATGAGCAGTTCTTC. Translation gives CSANRGTFDNEQFF. The J gene is TRBJ2-1, the V gene TRBV20-1; no clear D. The CDR3 spans 14 residues. V lost 6 bases and J 5 bases, leaving 17 bases between the germline ends. Germline V gives CDR1 DFQATT, CDR2 SNEGSKA (reference sequence).